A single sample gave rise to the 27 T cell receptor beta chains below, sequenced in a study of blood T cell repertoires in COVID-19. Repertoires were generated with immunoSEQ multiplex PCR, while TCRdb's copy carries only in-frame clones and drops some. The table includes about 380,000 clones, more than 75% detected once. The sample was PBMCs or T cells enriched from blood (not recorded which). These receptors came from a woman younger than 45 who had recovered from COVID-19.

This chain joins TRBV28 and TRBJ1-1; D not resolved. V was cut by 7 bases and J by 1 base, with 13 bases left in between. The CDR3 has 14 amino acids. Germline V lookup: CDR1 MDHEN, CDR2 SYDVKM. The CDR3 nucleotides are TGTGCCAGCACCCTACCGGGGAGGAACACTGAAGCTTTCTTT. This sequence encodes CASTLPGRNTEAFF.

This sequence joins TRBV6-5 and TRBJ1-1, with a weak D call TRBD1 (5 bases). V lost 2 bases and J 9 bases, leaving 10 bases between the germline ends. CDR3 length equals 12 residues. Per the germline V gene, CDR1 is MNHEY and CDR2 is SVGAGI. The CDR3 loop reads CASSYGQGKAFF. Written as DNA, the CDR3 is TGTGCCAGCAGTTACGGACAAGGCAAAGCTTTCTTT.

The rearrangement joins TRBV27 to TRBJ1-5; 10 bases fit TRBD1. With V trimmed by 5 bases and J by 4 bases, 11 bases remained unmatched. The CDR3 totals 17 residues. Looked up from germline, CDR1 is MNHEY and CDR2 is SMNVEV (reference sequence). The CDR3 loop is CASSITGTGASNQPQHF. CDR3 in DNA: TGTGCCAGCAGTATCACCGGGACAGGGGCCTCTAATCAGCCCCAGCATTTT.

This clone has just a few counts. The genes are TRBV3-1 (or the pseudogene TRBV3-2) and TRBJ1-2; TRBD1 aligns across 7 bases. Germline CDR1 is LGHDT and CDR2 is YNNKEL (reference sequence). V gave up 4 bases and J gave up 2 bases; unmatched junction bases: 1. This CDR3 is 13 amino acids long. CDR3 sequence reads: CASSPRGNYGYTF. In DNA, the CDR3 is TGTGCCAGCAGCCCCAGGGGGAACTATGGCTACACCTTC.

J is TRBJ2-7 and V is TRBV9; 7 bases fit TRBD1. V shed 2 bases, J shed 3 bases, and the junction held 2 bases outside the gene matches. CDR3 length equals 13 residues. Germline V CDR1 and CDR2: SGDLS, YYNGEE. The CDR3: CASSVDRDYEQYF. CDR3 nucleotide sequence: TGTGCCAGCAGCGTCGACAGGGACTACGAGCAGTACTTC. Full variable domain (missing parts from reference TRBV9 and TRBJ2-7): DSGVTQTPKHLITATGQRVTLRCSPRSGDLSVYWYQQSLDQGLQFLIQYYNGEERAKGNILERFSAQQFPDLHSELNLSSLELGDSALYFCASSVDRDYEQYFGPGTRLTVT.

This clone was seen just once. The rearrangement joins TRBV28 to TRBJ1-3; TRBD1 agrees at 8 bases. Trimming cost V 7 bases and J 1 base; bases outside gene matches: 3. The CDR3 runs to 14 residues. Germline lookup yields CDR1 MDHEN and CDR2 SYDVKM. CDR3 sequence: CASIGTGSGNTIYF. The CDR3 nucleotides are TGTGCCAGCATCGGGACAGGTTCTGGAAACACCATATATTTT.

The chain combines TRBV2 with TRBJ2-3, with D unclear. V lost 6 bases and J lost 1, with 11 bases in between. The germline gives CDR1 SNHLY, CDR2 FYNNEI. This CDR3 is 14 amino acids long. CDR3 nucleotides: TGTGCCAGCAGGCCGCGGCAAGGCACAGATACGCAGTATTTT. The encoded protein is CASRPRQGTDTQYF. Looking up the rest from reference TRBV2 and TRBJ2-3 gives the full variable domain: EPEVTQTPSHQVTQMGQEVILRCVPISNHLYFYWYRQILGQKVEFLVSFYNNEISEKSEIFDDQFSVERPDGSNFTLKIRSTKLEDSAMYFCASRPRQGTDTQYFGPGTRLTVL.

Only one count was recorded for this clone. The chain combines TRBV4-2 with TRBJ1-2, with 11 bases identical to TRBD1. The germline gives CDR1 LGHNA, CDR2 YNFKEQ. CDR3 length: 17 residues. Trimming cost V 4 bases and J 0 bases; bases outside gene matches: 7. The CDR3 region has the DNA TGTGCCAGCAGCCTGACTGGGACAGGGGGTTCTAACTATGGCTACACCTTC. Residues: CASSLTGTGGSNYGYTF.

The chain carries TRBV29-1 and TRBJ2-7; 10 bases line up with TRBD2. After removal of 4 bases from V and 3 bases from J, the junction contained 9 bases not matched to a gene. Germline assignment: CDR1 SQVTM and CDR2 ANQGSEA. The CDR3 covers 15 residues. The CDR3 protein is CSVVFASGGLYEQYF. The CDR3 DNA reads TGCAGCGTTGTCTTCGCTAGCGGGGGACTCTACGAGCAGTACTTC.

The DNA of the CDR3 is TGTGCCAGCACTGCGGAGGGTAGGGGCAATCAGCCCCAGCATTTT. Translation: CASTAEGRGNQPQHF. The V gene is TRBV27, the J gene TRBJ1-5; D unresolved. CDR1 and CDR2 (germline): MNHEY, SMNVEV (reference sequence). V dropped 7 bases and J dropped 2 bases, with 15 bases sitting between them. This CDR3 spans 15 amino acids.

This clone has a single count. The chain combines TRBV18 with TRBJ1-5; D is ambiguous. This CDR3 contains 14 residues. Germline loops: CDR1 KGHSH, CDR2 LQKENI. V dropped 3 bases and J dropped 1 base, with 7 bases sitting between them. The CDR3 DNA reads TGTGCCAGCTCACCCGCGGGGAGCAATCAGCCCCAGCATTTT. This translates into CASSPAGSNQPQHF. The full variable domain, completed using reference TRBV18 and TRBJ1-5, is NAGVMQNPRHLVRRRGQEARLRCSPMKGHSHVYWYRQLPEEGLKFMVYLQKENIIDESGMPKERFSAEFPKEGPSILRIQQVVRGDSAAYFCASSPAGSNQPQHFGDGTRLSIL.

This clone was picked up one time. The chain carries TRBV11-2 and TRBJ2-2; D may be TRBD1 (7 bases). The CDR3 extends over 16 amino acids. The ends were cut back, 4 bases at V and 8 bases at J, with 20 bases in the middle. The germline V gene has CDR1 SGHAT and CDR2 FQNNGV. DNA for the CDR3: TGTGCCAGCAGCTACTACCGGACAGGAGGGGTGGGGGAGCTGTTTTTT. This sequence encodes CASSYYRTGGVGELFF.

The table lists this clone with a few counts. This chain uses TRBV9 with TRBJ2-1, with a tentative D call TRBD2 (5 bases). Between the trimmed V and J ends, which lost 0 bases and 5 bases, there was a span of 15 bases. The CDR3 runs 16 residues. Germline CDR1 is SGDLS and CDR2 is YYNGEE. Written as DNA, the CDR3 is TGTGCCAGCAGCGTAGAGAAGCGGAATAAGGACAATGAGCAGTTCTTC. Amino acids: CASSVEKRNKDNEQFF.

The CDR3 sequence is CASSWGFSNQPQHF. CDR3 coding DNA: TGTGCCAGCAGTTGGGGCTTTAGCAATCAGCCCCAGCATTTT. The chain employs TRBV27 and TRBJ1-5; D might be TRBD1 (5 bases). Germline loops: CDR1 MNHEY, CDR2 SMNVEV (reference sequence). Trimming pared 4 bases from V and 0 bases from J, leaving 7 bases between. This CDR3 has 14 amino acids.

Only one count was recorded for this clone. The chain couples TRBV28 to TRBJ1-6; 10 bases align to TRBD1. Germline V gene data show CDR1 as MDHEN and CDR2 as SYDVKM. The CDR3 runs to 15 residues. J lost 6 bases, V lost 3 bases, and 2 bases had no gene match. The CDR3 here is CASSFRDRGNSPLHF. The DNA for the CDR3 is TGTGCCAGCAGTTTCCGGGACAGGGGTAATTCACCCCTCCACTTT. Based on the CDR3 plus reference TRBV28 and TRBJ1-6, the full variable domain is DVKVTQSSRYLVKRTGEKVFLECVQDMDHENMFWYRQDPGLGLRLIYFSYDVKMKEKGDIPEGYSVSREKKERFSLILESASTNQTSMYLCASSFRDRGNSPLHFGNGTRLTVT.

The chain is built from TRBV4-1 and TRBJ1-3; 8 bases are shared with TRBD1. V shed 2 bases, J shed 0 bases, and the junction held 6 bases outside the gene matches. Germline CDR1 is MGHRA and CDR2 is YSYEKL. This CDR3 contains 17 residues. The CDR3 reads CASSQLTGEDSGNTIYF. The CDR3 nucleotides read TGCGCCAGCAGCCAATTGACAGGGGAAGACTCTGGAAACACCATATATTTT.

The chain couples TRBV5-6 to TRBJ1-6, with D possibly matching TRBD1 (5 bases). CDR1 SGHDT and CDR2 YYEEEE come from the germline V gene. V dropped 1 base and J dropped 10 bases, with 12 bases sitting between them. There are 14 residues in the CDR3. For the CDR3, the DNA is TGTGCCAGCAGCTTGAAGGGGTTCTACTCACCCCTCCACTTT. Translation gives CASSLKGFYSPLHF.

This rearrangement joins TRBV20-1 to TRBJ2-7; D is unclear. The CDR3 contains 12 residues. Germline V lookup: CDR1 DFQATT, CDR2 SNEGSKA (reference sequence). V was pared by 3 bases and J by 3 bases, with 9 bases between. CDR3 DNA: TGCAGTGCTAGTCTAGGTGTCTACGAGCAGTACTTC. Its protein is CSASLGVYEQYF.

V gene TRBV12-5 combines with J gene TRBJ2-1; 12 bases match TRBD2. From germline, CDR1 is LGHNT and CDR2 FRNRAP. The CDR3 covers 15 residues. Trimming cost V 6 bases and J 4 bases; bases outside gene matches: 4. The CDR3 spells CASGLGLAGYNEQFF. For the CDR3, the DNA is TGTGCTAGTGGACTCGGACTAGCGGGGTACAATGAGCAGTTCTTC.

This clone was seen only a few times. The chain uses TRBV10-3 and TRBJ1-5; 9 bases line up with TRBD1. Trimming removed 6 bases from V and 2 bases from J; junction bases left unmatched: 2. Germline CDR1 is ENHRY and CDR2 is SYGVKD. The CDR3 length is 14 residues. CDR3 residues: CAIRGDRGNQPQHF. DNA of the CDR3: TGTGCCATCAGGGGGGACAGGGGCAATCAGCCCCAGCATTTT.

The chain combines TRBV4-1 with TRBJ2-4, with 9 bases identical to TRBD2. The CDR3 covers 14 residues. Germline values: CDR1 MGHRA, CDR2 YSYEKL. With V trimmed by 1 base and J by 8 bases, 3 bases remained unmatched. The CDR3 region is CASSQVAGVHIQYF. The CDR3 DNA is TGCGCCAGCAGCCAAGTAGCGGGAGTACACATTCAGTACTTC.

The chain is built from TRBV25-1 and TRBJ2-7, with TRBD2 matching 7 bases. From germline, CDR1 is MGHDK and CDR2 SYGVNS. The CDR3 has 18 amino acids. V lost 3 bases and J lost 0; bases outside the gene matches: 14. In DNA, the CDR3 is TGTGCCAGCAGTGACCGGAGGGAGGGCAGGGCGAACTCCTACGAGCAGTACTTC. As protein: CASSDRREGRANSYEQYF.

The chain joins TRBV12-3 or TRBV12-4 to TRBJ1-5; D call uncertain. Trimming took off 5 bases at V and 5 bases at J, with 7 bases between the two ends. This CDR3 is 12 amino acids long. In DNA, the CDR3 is TGTGCCAGCAGTATACTCGATCAGCCCCAGCATTTT. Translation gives CASSILDQPQHF.

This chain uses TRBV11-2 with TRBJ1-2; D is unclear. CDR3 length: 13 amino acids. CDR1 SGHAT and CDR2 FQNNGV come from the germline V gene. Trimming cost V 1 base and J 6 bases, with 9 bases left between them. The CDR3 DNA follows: TGTGCCAGCAGCTTAGCGGGGAGGGATGGCTACACCTTC. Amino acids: CASSLAGRDGYTF. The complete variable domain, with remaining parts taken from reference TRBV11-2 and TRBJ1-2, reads EAGVAQSPRYKIIEKRQSVAFWCNPISGHATLYWYQQILGQGPKLLIQFQNNGVVDDSQLPKDRFSAERLKGVDSTLKIQPAKLEDSAVYLCASSLAGRDGYTFGSGTRLTVV.

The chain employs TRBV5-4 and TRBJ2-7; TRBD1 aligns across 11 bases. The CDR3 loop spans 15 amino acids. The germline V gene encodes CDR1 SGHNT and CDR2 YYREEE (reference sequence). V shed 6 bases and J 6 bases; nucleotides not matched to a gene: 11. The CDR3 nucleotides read TGTGCCAGCACAGCGGACAGGGGGCGGTTTGGCGAGCAGTACTTC. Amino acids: CASTADRGRFGEQYF.

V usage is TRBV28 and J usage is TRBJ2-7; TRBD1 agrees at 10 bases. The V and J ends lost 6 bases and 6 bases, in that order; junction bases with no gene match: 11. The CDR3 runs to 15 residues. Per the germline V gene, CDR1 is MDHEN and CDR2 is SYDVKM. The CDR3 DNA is TGTGCCAGCAGCCCGGCCGGGACAGGGGTGGGCGAGCAGTACTTC. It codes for CASSPAGTGVGEQYF.

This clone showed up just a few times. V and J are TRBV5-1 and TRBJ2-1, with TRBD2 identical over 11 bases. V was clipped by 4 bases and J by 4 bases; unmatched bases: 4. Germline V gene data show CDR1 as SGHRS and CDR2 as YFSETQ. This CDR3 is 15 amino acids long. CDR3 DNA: TGCGCCAGCAGCACGGGGACTAGCGGTTACAATGAGCAGTTCTTC. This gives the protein CASSTGTSGYNEQFF. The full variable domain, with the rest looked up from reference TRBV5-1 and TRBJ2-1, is KAGVTQTPRYLIKTRGQQVTLSCSPISGHRSVSWYQQTPGQGLQFLFEYFSETQRNKGNFPGRFSGRQFSNSRSEMNVSTLELGDSALYLCASSTGTSGYNEQFFGPGTRLTVL.